The entry below gives a single TCR beta chain sequence along with its context. Its antigen is currently unknown. TCRdb re-analysed the reads in MiXCR, keeping a single row per CDR3 protein. In the table there are tens of thousands of distinct CDR3 sequences, about 29% of which are singletons. This sample was taken from a study of T cell repertoires in cytomegalovirus infection. Study-level results: What dominated the ex vivo response were HLA-C-restricted CMV-specific TCR beta clonotypes.

V trimming: 2 bases; J trimming: 7 bases; junction bases outside the gene matches: 4. This CDR3 has 14 amino acids. Germline V gene sequence: CDR1 ENHRY, CDR2 SYGVKD. The source was CD8+ T cells from cultured PBMCs, collected from culture after CMV antigen stimulation. V and J are TRBV10-3 and TRBJ1-5; 8 nucleotides match TRBD1. The TCR comes from a human donor in good health (CMV status not recorded). Some clones in this sample may be carry-over from other donors' samples. The CDR3 spells CAISEGQGWQPQHF. The CDR3, as DNA: TGTGCCATCAGTGAGGGACAGGGTTGGCAGCCCCAGCATTTT.